Below are 3 T cell receptor beta chains sequenced from a single sample in a study of response to subunit inactivated influenza vaccine. TCRdb re-analysed the RT-PCR reads in MiXCR, keeping a single row per CDR3 protein. The sample holds roughly 700,000 distinct CDR3 sequences, about 15% seen once. Sample: PBMCs from blood, taken 14 to 15 days before vaccination. The receptors here all came from a man aged 50-60 years who received an inactivated influenza vaccine.

This clonotype was seen a few times. V gene TRBV15 combines with J gene TRBJ1-2; no reliable D call. Germline CDR1 reads LNHNV; CDR2 reads YYDKDF (reference sequence). Trimming pared 0 bases from V and 5 bases from J, leaving 7 bases between. The CDR3 is 13 amino acids. The CDR3 DNA sequence: TGTGCCACCAGCAGAGACCACAAGTATGGCTACACCTTC. Encoded protein: CATSRDHKYGYTF.

This clonotype was seen a few times. The V gene is TRBV15, the J gene TRBJ2-7; the match to TRBD1 covers 7 bases. This CDR3 is 14 amino acids long. The germline gives CDR1 LNHNV, CDR2 YYDKDF (reference sequence). Trimming cost V 5 bases and J 0 bases; bases outside gene matches: 4. DNA for the CDR3: TGTGCCACCAGCGCGGACAGGAGCTCCTACGAGCAGTACTTC. Protein product: CATSADRSSYEQYF.

The CDR3 region has the DNA TGTGCCAGCAGCTCGCCCCACCGCTTAGATGAGCAGTTCTTC. Protein: CASSSPHRLDEQFF. The V and J genes are TRBV5-4 and TRBJ2-1; D gene unclear. Germline lookup yields CDR1 SGHNT and CDR2 YYREEE (reference sequence). Trimming removed 3 bases at V and 8 bases at J, with 15 bases between. This CDR3 contains 14 residues.